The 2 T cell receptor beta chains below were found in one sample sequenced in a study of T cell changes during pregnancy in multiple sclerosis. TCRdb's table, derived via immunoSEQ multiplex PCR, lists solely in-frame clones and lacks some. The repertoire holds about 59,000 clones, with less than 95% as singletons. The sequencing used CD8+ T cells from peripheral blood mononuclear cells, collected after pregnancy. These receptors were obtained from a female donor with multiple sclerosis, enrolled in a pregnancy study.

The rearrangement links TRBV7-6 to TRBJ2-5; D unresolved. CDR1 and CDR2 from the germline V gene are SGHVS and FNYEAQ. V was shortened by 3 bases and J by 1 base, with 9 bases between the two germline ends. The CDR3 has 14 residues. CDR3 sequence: CASSFQAFQETQYF. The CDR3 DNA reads TGTGCCAGCAGCTTTCAGGCGTTCCAAGAGACCCAGTACTTC.

Here the CDR3 DNA reads TGTGCCAGCAGTGTCCACGCCGGGACAGGGTATCAAGAGACCCAGTACTTC. This translates into CASSVHAGTGYQETQYF. The chain has TRBV6-1 and TRBJ2-5, with 9 bases lining up with TRBD1. This CDR3 has 17 amino acids. The junction had 11 bases not matched to a gene; V was cut back by 4 bases and J by 2 bases. The V gene's germline CDR1 is MNHNS and CDR2 SASEGT.